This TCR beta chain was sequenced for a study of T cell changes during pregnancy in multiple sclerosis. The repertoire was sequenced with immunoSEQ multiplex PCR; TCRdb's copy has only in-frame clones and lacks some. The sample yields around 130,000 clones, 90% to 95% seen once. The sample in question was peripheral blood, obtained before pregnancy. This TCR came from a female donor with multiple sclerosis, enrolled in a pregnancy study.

CDR3 nucleotide sequence: TGTGCCAGCAGCCTTAACCCCTCAGGGGGCAGGGAGAAGCCCCAGCATTTT. Protein: CASSLNPSGGREKPQHF. The V and J genes are TRBV7-8 and TRBJ1-5; 8 bases align to TRBD1. Germline-derived CDR1 and CDR2 are SGHVS and FQNEAQ. V lost 5 bases, J lost 8 bases, and 17 bases stayed unmatched. The CDR3 extends over 17 amino acids.